A single sample is the source of the 25 T cell receptor beta chains below, sequenced in a study of T cell responses to AZD1222 COVID-19 vaccine. The protocol was immunoSEQ multiplex PCR, while the TCRdb copy is restricted to in-frame clones and leaves out a portion. The table lists about 98,000 clones, 80% to 90% of them singletons. The sample was peripheral blood, taken on day 0 of MenACWY control vaccination. Source of these receptors: an adult in good health.

This chain joins TRBV18 and TRBJ1-3, with D possibly matching TRBD1 (6 bases). This CDR3 has 16 residues. Germline CDR1 and CDR2: KGHSH and LQKENI. Between the trimmed V and J ends, which lost 3 bases and 0 bases, there was a span of 12 bases. CDR3 sequence (DNA): TGTGCCAGCTCACCGGGAGGGGGAAACTCTGGAAACACCATATATTTT. This encodes CASSPGGGNSGNTIYF.

The chain uses TRBV6-6 and TRBJ2-1; D not certain. CDR3 length: 14 residues. Trimming pared 7 bases from V and 10 bases from J, leaving 20 bases between. Germline V CDR1 and CDR2: MNHNY, SVGAGI (reference sequence). CDR3 sequence (DNA): TGTGCCAGCAATCAGGATTCAAAGCAGCAGGAGCAGTTCTTC. Translated, it gives CASNQDSKQQEQFF.

V usage is TRBV18 and J usage is TRBJ2-6; no clear D gene. Trimming took off 2 bases at V and 3 bases at J, with 11 bases between the two ends. Germline CDR1 is KGHSH and CDR2 is LQKENI. CDR3 length: 16 amino acids. CDR3 region: CASSPVSARGANVLTF. In DNA, the CDR3 is TGTGCCAGCTCACCAGTTTCCGCTCGTGGGGCCAACGTCCTGACTTTC.

The chain has TRBV7-6 and TRBJ1-5, with a possible D match to TRBD1 (6 bases). V lost 1 base and J lost 2, with 9 bases in between. Germline V gene sequence: CDR1 SGHVS, CDR2 FNYEAQ. The CDR3 runs to 15 residues. DNA of the CDR3: TGTGCCAGCAGCTTAGAGGCAGGGGGCAATCAGCCCCAGCATTTT. Residues: CASSLEAGGNQPQHF.

The genes are TRBV5-1 and TRBJ2-1, with D unresolved. Germline loops: CDR1 SGHRS, CDR2 YFSETQ. This CDR3 has 16 residues. V lost 0 bases and J 3 bases, leaving 13 bases between the germline ends. The CDR3 here is CASSLEMVPNYNEQFF. The CDR3 DNA reads TGCGCCAGCAGCTTGGAAATGGTACCAAACTACAATGAGCAGTTCTTC.

V and J are TRBV7-9 and TRBJ1-1, with D possibly being TRBD1 (5 bases). CDR3 length: 14 amino acids. Germline CDR1 SEHNR, CDR2 FQNEAQ (reference sequence). The V end was cut by 1 base, the J end by 7 bases, with 13 bases between. CDR3 amino acids: CASSLEGRAGEAFF. Here the CDR3 DNA reads TGTGCCAGCAGCTTAGAGGGCAGGGCCGGTGAAGCTTTCTTT.

V usage is TRBV2 and J usage is TRBJ2-1; D may be TRBD1 (6 bases). This CDR3 has 12 residues. Trimming took 5 bases from V and 6 from J, leaving 8 bases between them. CDR1 and CDR2 from the germline V gene are SNHLY and FYNNEI. This CDR3 reads CASSWTVNEQFF. The CDR3 region has the DNA TGTGCCAGCAGTTGGACAGTCAATGAGCAGTTCTTC.

This clone is labeled as medium-sized. The chain combines TRBV19 with TRBJ1-3; D unclear. V lost 5 bases, J lost 0 bases, and 11 bases lay in between. CDR3 size: 15 residues. Germline lookup yields CDR1 LNHDA and CDR2 SQIVND (reference sequence). CDR3 residues: CASSRGGNSGNTIYF. In nucleotides, the CDR3 is TGTGCCAGTAGTCGAGGCGGAAACTCTGGAAACACCATATATTTT.

This chain links TRBV4-2 with TRBJ2-1; D gene uncertain. CDR3 length: 14 residues. Germline loops: CDR1 LGHNA, CDR2 YNFKEQ. Deletions cut 0 bases from V and 7 bases from J, with 10 bases between. This CDR3 reads CASSQDPGLNEQFF. CDR3 DNA: TGTGCCAGCAGCCAAGACCCGGGTCTAAATGAGCAGTTCTTC.

The chain combines TRBV7-9 with TRBJ1-4, with a weak D call TRBD1 (6 bases). V was trimmed by 5 bases and J by 4 bases, leaving 11 bases between them. From germline, CDR1 is SEHNR and CDR2 FQNEAQ (reference sequence). This CDR3 has 14 amino acids. The CDR3 loop reads CASSPQGFNEKLFF. The CDR3 DNA reads TGTGCCAGCAGCCCACAGGGATTTAATGAAAAACTGTTTTTT.

Details on this clone: This same CDR3 is encoded by further DNA sequences in the sample. V gene TRBV3-1 (or the pseudogene TRBV3-2) combines with J gene TRBJ1-5, with D unclear. The CDR3 covers 13 residues. Trimming shortened V by 0 bases and J by 4 bases, and 4 bases separated the two germline ends. Germline V gives CDR1 LGHDT, CDR2 YNNKEL (reference sequence). The DNA of the CDR3 is TGTGCCAGCAGCCAAGACCGAAATCAGCCCCAGCATTTT. Residues: CASSQDRNQPQHF.

This chain links TRBV4-1 with TRBJ1-2; D gene unclear. V was trimmed by 1 base and J by 4 bases, leaving 10 bases between them. This CDR3 spans 14 amino acids. Germline V gene lookup returns CDR1 MGHRA and CDR2 YSYEKL. CDR3 region: CASSQGESGYGYTF. In DNA form, the CDR3 reads TGCGCCAGCAGCCAAGGAGAGTCGGGCTATGGCTACACCTTC.

V is TRBV7-8 and J is TRBJ1-1; D ambiguous. The length of the CDR3 is 13 residues. The germline V gene encodes CDR1 SGHVS and CDR2 FQNEAQ. The V end lost 5 bases, the J end lost 6 bases, and 13 bases lay between the germline ends. The CDR3 nucleotides read TGTGCCAGCAGCAGGGTCCCGGGCCCTGAAGCTTTCTTT. Residues: CASSRVPGPEAFF.

The V gene is TRBV6-5, the J gene TRBJ2-7; D perhaps matches TRBD1 (6 bases). Germline V lookup: CDR1 MNHEY, CDR2 SVGAGI. The CDR3 runs 13 residues. Trimming removed 10 bases from V and 2 bases from J, with 15 bases in between. In nucleotides, the CDR3 is TGTGCCACCACCGGGGACACTACCTACGAGCAGTACTTC. It yields the protein CATTGDTTYEQYF.

J is TRBJ2-2 and V is TRBV19; D possibly corresponds to TRBD1 (6 bases). This CDR3 has 14 amino acids. Germline V gene lookup returns CDR1 LNHDA and CDR2 SQIVND (reference sequence). Trimming took off 4 bases at V and 5 bases at J, with 11 bases between the two ends. The CDR3 loop is CASSRTEFTGELFF. CDR3 nucleotide sequence: TGTGCCAGTAGTAGGACAGAGTTTACCGGGGAGCTGTTTTTT.

This chain links TRBV19 with TRBJ1-5, with D possibly being TRBD1 (5 bases). Germline values: CDR1 LNHDA, CDR2 SQIVND (reference sequence). The CDR3 is 15 amino acids. Trimming stripped 3 bases from V and 11 bases from J, with 20 bases between. DNA for the CDR3: TGTGCCAGTAGTATCAGGGATCCTTCCTTTCCAGCCCAGCATTTT. This gives the protein CASSIRDPSFPAQHF.

The chain combines TRBV11-3 with TRBJ1-5, with TRBD1 matching over 12 bases. Trimming at V came to 2 bases and at J to 3 bases, leaving 8 bases not matched to a gene. Germline V gene sequence: CDR1 SGHNT, CDR2 YENEEA. The CDR3 totals 18 residues. CDR3 coding DNA: TGTGCCAGCAGCTTACAGGGACAGGGGGCGACGGACAATCAGCCCCAGCATTTT. Its translation: CASSLQGQGATDNQPQHF. Full variable domain (remainder filled in from reference TRBV11-3 and TRBJ1-5): EAGVVQSPRYKIIEKKQPVAFWCNPISGHNTLYWYLQNLGQGPELLIRYENEEAVDDSQLPKDRFSAERLKGVDSTLKIQPAELGDSAVYLCASSLQGQGATDNQPQHFGDGTRLSIL.

The chain employs TRBV19 and TRBJ2-6; 8 bases agree with TRBD1. Per germline, CDR1 LNHDA and CDR2 SQIVND (reference sequence). V lost 7 bases and J lost 4; bases outside the gene matches: 6. The CDR3 contains 15 residues. The DNA of the CDR3 is TGTGCCAGTACCCAGGGGGCGGGCGGGGCCAACGTCCTGACTTTC. Translation: CASTQGAGGANVLTF.

The V gene is TRBV19, the J gene TRBJ1-1; D uncertain. Trimming cost V 3 bases and J 10 bases, with 12 bases left between them. Germline V lookup: CDR1 LNHDA, CDR2 SQIVND (reference sequence). The CDR3 totals 12 residues. The CDR3 region has the DNA TGTGCCAGTAGTATTCGTCCGGGTTTAGCTTTCTTT. Amino acid sequence: CASSIRPGLAFF.

The chain employs TRBV18 and TRBJ1-6, with D hard to call. CDR1 is KGHSH, CDR2 LQKENI, per germline. The CDR3 spans 14 residues. Trimming removed 3 bases from V and 4 bases from J, with 7 bases in between. CDR3 sequence: CASSPEPYNSPLHF. The CDR3 DNA is TGTGCCAGCTCACCGGAACCATATAATTCACCCCTCCACTTT.

This chain links TRBV30 with TRBJ1-6; no clear D. The CDR3 totals 16 residues. Germline lookup yields CDR1 GTSNPN and CDR2 SVGIG (reference sequence). V was shortened by 6 bases and J by 0 bases, with 15 bases between the two germline ends. The CDR3 loop reads CACSGPQSSYNSPLHF. The CDR3 nucleotides are TGTGCCTGCTCCGGGCCCCAAAGCTCCTATAATTCACCCCTCCACTTT. Supplemented by reference TRBV30 and TRBJ1-6, the full variable domain reads SQTIHQWPATLVQPVGSPLSLECTVEGTSNPNLYWYRQAAGRGLQLLFYSVGIGQISSEVPQNLSASRPQDRQFILSSKKLLLSDSGFYLCACSGPQSSYNSPLHFGNGTRLTVT.

This rearrangement joins TRBV7-2 to TRBJ2-7, with 9 bases that match TRBD1. Germline V gene lookup returns CDR1 SGHTA and CDR2 FQGNSA. Trimming at V came to 2 bases and at J to 6 bases, leaving 8 bases not matched to a gene. This CDR3 comprises 15 residues. This chain's CDR3 is CASSLMDRGPVEQYF. For the CDR3, the DNA is TGTGCCAGCAGCTTAATGGACAGGGGTCCTGTCGAGCAGTACTTC.

The J gene is TRBJ2-1, the V gene TRBV28; D may be TRBD1 (6 bases). Trimming removed 6 bases at V and 4 bases at J, with 16 bases between. The CDR3 is 15 amino acids. Germline assignment: CDR1 MDHEN and CDR2 SYDVKM. The CDR3 spells CASSLRDTAYNEQFF. For the CDR3, the DNA is TGTGCCAGCAGCTTACGGGACACCGCTTACAATGAGCAGTTCTTC.

The chain employs TRBV6-5 and TRBJ2-5, with TRBD1 identical over 9 bases. The length of the CDR3 is 14 residues. Germline trimming cut 6 bases from V and 4 bases from J; bases unmatched to any gene: 6. CDR1 is MNHEY and CDR2 is SVGAGI in the germline V gene. This CDR3 reads CASRLSTGGETQYF. For the CDR3, the DNA is TGTGCCAGCAGACTCTCGACAGGGGGAGAGACCCAGTACTTC.

The V call is TRBV11-1, the J call TRBJ2-7; tentative D call: TRBD2 (6 bases). The CDR3 spans 15 residues. The germline V gene encodes CDR1 SGHAT and CDR2 FQDESV (reference sequence). The V end lost 0 bases, the J end lost 2 bases, and 11 bases lay between the germline ends. CDR3 coding DNA: TGTGCCAGCAGCTTAGCCCGGGGACTCACCTACGAGCAGTACTTC. Translating gives CASSLARGLTYEQYF.